Below are 4 T cell receptor beta chains sequenced from a single sample in a study of T cells in Graves' hyperthyroidism and ophthalmopathy (dated by TCRdb to the late 2010s). Library construction relied on multiplex PCR. The listed sequencing device is Illumina HiSeq 2000. Amplification of TCR beta CDR3 regions was carried out from RNA transcripts. The TCR CDR3 was subjected to a first round of RT-PCR using the HTBI primer set and the Qiagen OneStep RT-PCR kit. TCRdb applied fastp at Q25 and MiXCR to the public reads, then kept only in-frame beta chains. Rows matching on CDR3 protein sequence are summarized as one entry with the most common DNA and genes. The sample records more than 550,000 distinct CDR3 sequences, approximately 15% of which are singletons. The top ten hold around 16% of the sample. The sequencing input was blood. These receptors originate from a man in his fifties with Graves' hyperthyroidism.

In its sample, this clonotype was seen many times. The chain is built from TRBV11-3 and TRBJ2-7, with TRBD2 matching over 9 bases. Germline values: CDR1 SGHNT, CDR2 YENEEA. The trim removed 5 bases at V and 5 bases at J, leaving 7 bases unmatched. The CDR3 loop spans 14 amino acids. The DNA for the CDR3 is TGTGCCAGCAGCCGAAGCGGGAGGCTAAACGAGCAGTACTTC. Amino acid sequence: CASSRSGRLNEQYF.

Ten or more counts support this clonotype. The genes are TRBV6-2 or TRBV6-3 and TRBJ2-1; D unclear. The CDR3 consists of 15 residues. From germline, CDR1 is MNHEY and CDR2 SVGEGT. The V gene lost 2 bases and the J gene lost 6 bases, with 14 bases spanning the gap. CDR3 sequence (DNA): TGTGCCAGCAGTTACGGTGACTCCGGATTCAATGAGCAGTTCTTC. Its translation is CASSYGDSGFNEQFF.

The rearrangement links TRBV11-2 to TRBJ2-1; tentative D call: TRBD2 (5 bases). The germline V and J ends were trimmed by 4 bases and 13 bases, with 11 bases remaining between them. In germline, CDR1 is SGHAT, CDR2 FQNNGV. The CDR3 spans 11 residues. CDR3: CASSSARGQFF. The CDR3 coding sequence is TGTGCCAGCAGCTCCGCCCGGGGACAGTTCTTC.

This clonotype was recorded at least ten times. The chain couples TRBV7-8 to TRBJ2-1, with a weak D call TRBD2 (6 bases). CDR1 SGHVS and CDR2 FQNEAQ come from the germline V gene. This CDR3 region has 16 residues. V was pared by 1 base and J by 3 bases, with 13 bases between. The CDR3 coding sequence is TGTGCCAGCAGCTTAGGTTTAGCGGAGCTCTACAATGAGCAGTTCTTC. This encodes CASSLGLAELYNEQFF.